The T cell receptor beta chain described here comes from a study of blood T cells in healthy people across ages (dated by TCRdb to the mid-2010s). Notes on the research overall: Template switching captured roughly one uniquely barcoded TCR beta cDNA molecule per two T cells in model experiments. Using deep sequencing normalized with unique cDNA molecular identifiers, the study measured how TCR beta repertoire diversity changes with age. Donors were grouped into four age groups: young (average roughly 17 years), middle-aged (under 40), aged (around 66) and long-lived (roughly 80). Donors of different ages were randomly distributed across sequencing lanes to avoid experimental bias. For two donors (one aged 18 to 29 and one aged 80 or older), the study analyzed two additional independent replicas of 1 million unique cDNA reads from the same blood draw.

In regard to this clonotype: Its antigen remains unidentified. A much larger clone differs from this one at a single base, so this may be a read error.

The CDR3 has 14 amino acids, counting the end cysteine and phenylalanine. The sequence is cut down to CDR3 DNA, 42 bases in frame from base 1. Based on the germline V gene, the CDR1 and CDR2 sequences are SGHTA and FQGNSA. Here is what the overall study found, with its caveats: There was a strong correlation between observed TCR beta diversity and the percentage of naive T cells measured by flow cytometry. As age increased, observed TCR beta diversity per million T cells dropped in a roughly linear way, and a significant reduction was already evident by age 40. Because donor CMV infection status was unknown, age-related changes in expanded clonotypes were potentially confounded. Since profiling was done on bulk unsorted PBMCs, naive and antigen-experienced compartments could not be conclusively compared. Estimates of total diversity based on one million sequenced T cells were regarded as lower bounds and as underestimates. The long-lived group showed more naive CD4+ T cells, fewer expanded clones and increased TCR diversity than the aged group, suggesting age selection.

Library construction relied on 5' RACE. The sequencer was an Illumina HiSeq 2500. A second PCR of about 7 to 12 cycles was run with a J-beta primer mix and a sample-barcoded 5' primer. A template-switch 5' adaptor carrying 12 random nucleotides introduced a unique molecular identifier onto each TCR beta cDNA molecule. Each sample yielded at least 2.5 million CDR3-containing paired-end reads. First-strand cDNA synthesis was performed from all RNA using the Mint cDNA synthesis kit, with priming by a TRBC-specific oligonucleotide. After uracil-DNA glycosylase treatment, a first 18-cycle PCR used universal primers M1SS and BC2_uni_R on all cDNA. The paper's processing steps were these. For normalization, 1 million high-quality reads, each with a distinct molecular identifier, were randomly selected from each sample. Reads sharing molecular identifiers were discarded rather than binned into consensus sequences. MiTCR, run with a Q25 quality threshold and the strictest error-elimination algorithm, handled CDR3 identification, clonotype clustering and error correction. A nonparametric unseen species model with Euler transformation was used to estimate lower-bound total TCR beta diversity. TCRdb passed the public sequencing reads through fastp at Q25 and MiXCR, retaining productive beta sequences. Identical CDR3 proteins give one entry, which carries the most common genes and DNA. The V and J calls follow TCRdb's processing rather than the paper's. The sample table contains about 780,000 distinct CDR3 sequences; only one count was recorded for more than 35% of them. Together, the top ten hold around a sixth of the sample.

Donors were 39 systemically healthy Caucasian individuals from Russia aged roughly 6 to 100 years. Each donor gave around 9.8 milliliters of peripheral blood, collected into EDTA-treated Vacutainer tubes. PBMCs were isolated by Ficoll-Paque density-gradient centrifugation, with at least 6 million obtained per sample. Total RNA, at least 6 micrograms per sample, was extracted from PBMCs with Trizol reagent. The percentages of naive CD45RAhigh/CD27high T cells were determined by flow cytometry on a PBMC aliquot from every donor. The receptor comes from an elderly man in good health. The sequence links TRBV7-2 to TRBJ2-1; 7 nucleotides in the junction match TRBD2. Sequenced input: blood. CDR3 sequence: CAGSREALADEQFF. The DNA sequence is as follows: TGTGCCGGCAGCCGGGAGGCTCTAGCGGATGAGCAGTTCTTC. With all but the CDR3 taken from the reference TRBV7-2 and TRBJ2-1 genes, the full variable domain is: GAGVSQSPSNKVTEKGKDVELRCDPISGHTALYWYRQSLGQGLEFLIYFQGNSAPDKSGLPSDRFSAERTGGSVSTLTIQRTQQEDSAVYLCAGSREALADEQFFGPGTRLTVL.